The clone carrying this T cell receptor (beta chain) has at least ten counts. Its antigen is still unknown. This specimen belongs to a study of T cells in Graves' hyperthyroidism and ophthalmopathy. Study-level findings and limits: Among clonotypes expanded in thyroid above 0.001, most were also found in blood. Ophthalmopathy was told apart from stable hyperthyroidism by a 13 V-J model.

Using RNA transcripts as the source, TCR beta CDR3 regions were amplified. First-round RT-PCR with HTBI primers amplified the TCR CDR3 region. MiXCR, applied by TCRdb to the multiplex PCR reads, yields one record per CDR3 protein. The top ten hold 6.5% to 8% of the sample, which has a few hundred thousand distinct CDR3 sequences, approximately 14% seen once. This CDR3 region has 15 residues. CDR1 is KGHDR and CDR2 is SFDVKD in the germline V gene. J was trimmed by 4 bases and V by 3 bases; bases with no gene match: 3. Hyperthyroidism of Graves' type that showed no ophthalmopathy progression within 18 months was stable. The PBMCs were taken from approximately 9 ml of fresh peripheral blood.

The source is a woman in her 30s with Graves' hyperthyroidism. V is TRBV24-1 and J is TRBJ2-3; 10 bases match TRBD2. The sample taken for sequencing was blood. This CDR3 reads CATSDEREGADTQYF. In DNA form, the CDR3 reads TGTGCCACCAGTGATGAGCGGGAGGGGGCAGATACGCAGTATTTT.